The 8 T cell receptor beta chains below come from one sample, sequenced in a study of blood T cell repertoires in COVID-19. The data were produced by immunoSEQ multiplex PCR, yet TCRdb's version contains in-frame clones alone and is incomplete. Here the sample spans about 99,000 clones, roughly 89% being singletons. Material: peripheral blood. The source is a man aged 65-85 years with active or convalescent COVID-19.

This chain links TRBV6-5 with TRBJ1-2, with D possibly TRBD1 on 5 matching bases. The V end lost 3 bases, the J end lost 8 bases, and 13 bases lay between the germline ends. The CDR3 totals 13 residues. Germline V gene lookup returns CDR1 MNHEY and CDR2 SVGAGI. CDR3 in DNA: TGTGCCAGCAGTTATCGTAGGGGAAGAGGCTACACCTTC. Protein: CASSYRRGRGYTF.

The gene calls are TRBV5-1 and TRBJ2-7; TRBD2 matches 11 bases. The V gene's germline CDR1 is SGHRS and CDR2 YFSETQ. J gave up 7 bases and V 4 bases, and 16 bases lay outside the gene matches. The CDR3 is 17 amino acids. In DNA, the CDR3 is TGCGCCAGCAGCCCCCATGGACTAGCGGGCGCAATCGGGGAGCAGTACTTC. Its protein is CASSPHGLAGAIGEQYF.

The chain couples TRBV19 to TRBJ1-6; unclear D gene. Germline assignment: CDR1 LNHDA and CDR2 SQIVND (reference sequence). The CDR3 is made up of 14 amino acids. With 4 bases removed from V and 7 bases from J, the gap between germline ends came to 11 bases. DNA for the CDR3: TGTGCCAGTAGTACCGGGATCTTAAATTCACCCCTCCACTTT. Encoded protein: CASSTGILNSPLHF.

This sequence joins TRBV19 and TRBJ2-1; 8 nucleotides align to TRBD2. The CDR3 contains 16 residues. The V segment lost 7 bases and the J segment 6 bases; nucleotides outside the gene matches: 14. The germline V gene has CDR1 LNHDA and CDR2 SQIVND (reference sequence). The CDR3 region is CASTHSGGLAGNEQFF. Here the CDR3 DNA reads TGTGCCAGTACTCATTCCGGCGGGCTAGCGGGCAATGAGCAGTTCTTC. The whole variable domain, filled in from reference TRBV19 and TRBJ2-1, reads DGGITQSPKYLFRKEGQNVTLSCEQNLNHDAMYWYRQDPGQGLRLIYYSQIVNDFQKGDIAEGYSVSREKKESFPLTVTSAQKNPTAFYLCASTHSGGLAGNEQFFGPGTRLTVL.

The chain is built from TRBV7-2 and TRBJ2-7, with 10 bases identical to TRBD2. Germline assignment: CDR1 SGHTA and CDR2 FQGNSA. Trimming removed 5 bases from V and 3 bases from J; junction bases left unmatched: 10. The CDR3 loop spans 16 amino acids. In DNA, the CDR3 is TGTGCCAGCAGCCCGGGGGGAGCGGGGGGGCTCTACGAGCAGTACTTC. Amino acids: CASSPGGAGGLYEQYF.

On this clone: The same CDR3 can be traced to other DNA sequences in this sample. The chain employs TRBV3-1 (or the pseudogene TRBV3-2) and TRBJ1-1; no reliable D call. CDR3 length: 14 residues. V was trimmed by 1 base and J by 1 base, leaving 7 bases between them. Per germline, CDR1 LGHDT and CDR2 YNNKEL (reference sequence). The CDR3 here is CASSQVEGNTEAFF. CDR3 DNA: TGTGCCAGCAGCCAAGTCGAGGGGAACACTGAAGCTTTCTTT.

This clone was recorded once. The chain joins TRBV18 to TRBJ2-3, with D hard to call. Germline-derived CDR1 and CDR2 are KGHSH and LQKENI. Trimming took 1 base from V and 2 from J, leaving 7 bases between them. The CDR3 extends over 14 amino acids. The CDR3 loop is CASSPLANTDTQYF. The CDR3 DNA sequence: TGTGCCAGCTCACCACTAGCAAACACAGATACGCAGTATTTT.

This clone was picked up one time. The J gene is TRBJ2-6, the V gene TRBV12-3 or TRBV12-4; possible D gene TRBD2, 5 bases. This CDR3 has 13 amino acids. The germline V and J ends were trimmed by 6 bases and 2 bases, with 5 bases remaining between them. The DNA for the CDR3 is TGTGCCAGCAGGAGGGCTGGGGCCAACGTCCTGACTTTC. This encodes CASRRAGANVLTF.